The T cell receptor beta chain under discussion was sequenced for a study of blood T cell repertoires in COVID-19. Overall study: Some COVID-19 samples were acute and others convalescent; all came from the United States, Italy and Spain.

Deletions cut 1 base from V and 0 bases from J, with 9 bases between. The CDR3 is made up of 16 amino acids. Per the germline V gene, CDR1 is KGHSH and CDR2 is LQKENI. As originally analysed: Amplification with reference gene primers provided the estimates of nucleated cell counts. Only in-frame clones appear in the TCRdb table, and some are missing; sequencing was by immunoSEQ multiplex PCR. From that table come the V and J calls and clone size; the DNA was used to work out D and trimming. Among 290,000 or so clones listed, over 75% were seen once. J is TRBJ2-2 and V is TRBV18; TRBD2 is a possible D gene (5 bases). Sequences were obtained from peripheral blood. The receptor was isolated from a man aged 50 to 59 with active or convalescent COVID-19. The CDR3 sequence: CASSPRAGSNTGELFF. The CDR3 nucleotides read TGTGCCAGCTCACCACGGGCGGGTTCGAACACCGGGGAGCTGTTTTTT.